This passage covers 18 T cell receptor beta chains from one sample sequenced in a study of breast tumors, draining lymph nodes, adjacent tissues. The lymph nodes were axillary draining lymph nodes from breast cancer patients. TCRdb used MiXCR to reprocess the multiplex PCR reads, holding one entry per CDR3 protein. The sample lists some 170,000 distinct CDR3 sequences, about 33% seen once, with about 4.1% in the top ten. Sequencing was done on a sample of axillary lymph node tissue. The source is a female donor with breast cancer. Some clones in this sample may be carry-over from other donors' samples.

This clonotype was seen only a few times. CDR3 sequence reads: CASSPQAGTGGKNIQYF. CDR3 nucleotide sequence: TGTGCCAGCAGCCCACAGGCGGGGACTGGTGGCAAAAACATTCAGTACTTC. The rearrangement uses TRBV7-2 and TRBJ2-4, with TRBD2 as a possible D gene (6 bases). This CDR3 has 17 residues. Per the germline V gene, CDR1 is SGHTA and CDR2 is FQGNSA. Trimming stripped 5 bases from V and 3 bases from J, with 20 bases between.

This clonotype was seen ten or more times. This chain links TRBV19 with TRBJ2-2; 9 bases are shared with TRBD2. The CDR3 length is 17 residues. CDR1 is LNHDA and CDR2 is SQIVND in the germline V gene (reference sequence). V dropped 3 bases and J dropped 3; count of bases not matched to a gene: 8. CDR3 amino acids: CASSILGGLAYTGELFF. CDR3 DNA sequence: TGTGCCAGTAGTATTCTAGGGGGACTAGCCTACACCGGGGAGCTGTTTTTT.

This clonotype was counted at least ten times. This chain links TRBV5-1 with TRBJ1-5; D may be TRBD1 (5 bases). This CDR3 region has 15 residues. Germline lookup yields CDR1 SGHRS and CDR2 YFSETQ. The ends were cut back, 3 bases at V and 0 bases at J, with 10 bases in the middle. CDR3 coding DNA: TGCGCCAGCAGCTACGCGGGGGGTAGCAATCAGCCCCAGCATTTT. Protein sequence: CASSYAGGSNQPQHF.

This clonotype was observed many times. The chain joins TRBV6-1 to TRBJ2-5; 8 bases map to TRBD2. Germline CDR1 reads MNHNS; CDR2 reads SASEGT. V lost 11 bases and J lost 2; bases outside the gene matches: 16. There are 16 residues in the CDR3. The CDR3 sequence is CARHPSERGLQETQYF. The CDR3, as DNA: TGTGCCCGCCACCCCTCGGAGCGGGGGCTTCAAGAGACCCAGTACTTC.

With regard to this clonotype: This may arise from a read error, as a much more abundant clone is one base away. In this CDR3 the conserved last residue, phenylalanine or tryptophan, is missing, so a read error is likely. The chain joins TRBV20-1 to TRBJ2-7, with D perhaps assigned TRBD1 or TRBD2 (5 bases each). Germline values: CDR1 DFQATT, CDR2 SNEGSKA (reference sequence). This CDR3 spans 14 amino acids. CDR3 in DNA: TGCAGTGCTACCCCAACTAGGGGTTCCTCCGAGCAGTACCTC. This codes for CSATPTRGSSEQYL.

As for this clonotype: At one end, the junction sequence differs from germline, possibly due to a read error. The chain is built from TRBV12-3 or TRBV12-4 and TRBJ1-2; unclear D gene. The CDR3 is 13 amino acids. The CDR3 coding sequence is TGTGCCAACAGCCCCCAGGCTAACTATGACTACACCTTC. Translation gives CANSPQANYDYTF.

As concerns this clonotype: The conserved closing phenylalanine or tryptophan is absent in this CDR3, likely reflecting a read error. J is TRBJ2-1 and V is TRBV3-1, with D tentatively TRBD2 (6 bases). The germline V gene has CDR1 LGHDT and CDR2 YNNKEL (reference sequence). The length of the CDR3 is 17 residues. V was clipped by 1 base and J by 0 bases, with 13 bases between them. As DNA, the CDR3 is TGTGCCAGCAGCCAAGTCGGCGGGGCTAGCTCCTACAATGAGCAGTTCCTC. It encodes CASSQVGGASSYNEQFL.

This clonotype occurred many times. CDR3 protein: CSVVLAGRTGELFF. The CDR3 DNA reads TGCAGCGTTGTATTAGCGGGGAGGACCGGGGAGCTGTTTTTT. This chain links TRBV29-1 with TRBJ2-2; 8 bases align to TRBD2. This CDR3 has 14 amino acids. Germline CDR1 SQVTM, CDR2 ANQGSEA. Trimming cost V 4 bases and J 5 bases; bases outside gene matches: 6.

The CDR3 DNA follows: TGTGCCAGCGGGCCGGGATACAGCTCCTATAATTCACCCCTCCACTTT. It yields the protein CASGPGYSSYNSPLHF. This chain uses TRBV6-2 or TRBV6-3 with TRBJ1-6; D is uncertain. This CDR3 contains 16 residues. V was shortened by 8 bases and J by 0 bases, with 14 bases between the two germline ends. Germline CDR1 is MNHEY and CDR2 is SVGEGT.

This clonotype was recorded only once. The rearrangement joins TRBV5-1 to TRBJ2-2; TRBD2 matches 7 bases. In germline, CDR1 is SGHRS, CDR2 YFSETQ. This CDR3 spans 18 amino acids. V was pared by 5 bases and J by 0 bases, with 13 bases of the junction left unmatched. CDR3 loop: CASSRLAGAVPNTGELFF. In DNA, the CDR3 is TGCGCCAGCAGTCGTTTAGCGGGCGCGGTCCCGAACACCGGGGAGCTGTTTTTT.

This clonotype was seen ten or more times. The rearrangement links TRBV30 to TRBJ1-5, with D perhaps TRBD1 (5 bases). Germline assignment: CDR1 GTSNPN and CDR2 SVGIG (reference sequence). The CDR3 covers 14 residues. The V gene lost 3 bases and the J gene lost 5 bases, with 14 bases spanning the gap. The CDR3 DNA is TGTGCCTGGAGCGGCTGGGGGTCTGATCAGCCCCAGCATTTT. As protein: CAWSGWGSDQPQHF.

This clonotype appeared a few times. Just one base apart from a much larger clone, this may be a read error. The J gene is TRBJ2-2, the V gene TRBV6-5; 9 nucleotides match TRBD2. V lost 7 bases, J lost 5 bases, and 8 bases stayed unmatched. The CDR3 extends over 15 amino acids. Germline V gives CDR1 MNHEY, CDR2 SVGAGI. The CDR3 sequence is CASKLVGLATGELFF. DNA of the CDR3: TGTGCCAGCAAGCTTGTTGGACTAGCGACCGGGGAGCTGTTTTTT.

This clonotype was seen a few times. Since a much larger clone is just one base distant, this may be a read error. The chain combines TRBV7-2 with TRBJ1-2; D is unresolved. The germline CDR1 and CDR2 sequences are SGHTA and FQGNSA. CDR3 length: 14 residues. The CDR3, as DNA: TGTGCCAGCAGCCCCCGGGCAGACCCCTATGGCTGCACCTTC. Encoded protein: CASSPRADPYGCTF.

This clonotype was seen ten or more times. This sequence joins TRBV2 and TRBJ2-5; 9 bases are a match to TRBD2. The length of the CDR3 is 19 residues. The germline V gene encodes CDR1 SNHLY and CDR2 FYNNEI. V shed 1 base, J shed 0 bases, and the junction held 12 bases outside the gene matches. For the CDR3, the DNA is TGTGCCAGCAGTGAAGTTACCAGCGGGGGGCGCGGGTACCAAGAGACCCAGTACTTC. Protein: CASSEVTSGGRGYQETQYF.

This clonotype was counted only a few times. The chain uses TRBV9 and TRBJ1-1, with TRBD1 as a possible D gene (6 bases). This CDR3 contains 15 residues. With 0 bases removed from V and 3 bases from J, the gap between germline ends came to 12 bases. Germline V gene lookup returns CDR1 SGDLS and CDR2 YYNGEE. CDR3 sequence (DNA): TGTGCCAGCAGCGTAGTAGAGGGGGAGGACACTGAAGCTTTCTTT. Protein sequence: CASSVVEGEDTEAFF.

Remarks on this clonotype: Mismatch with germline at one junction end may stem from a read error. This sequence joins TRBV7-9 and TRBJ1-6; possible D gene TRBD1, 5 bases. CDR1 SEHNR and CDR2 FQNEAQ come from the germline V gene (reference sequence). CDR3 length: 15 residues. CDR3 DNA sequence: TGTGCCAGCAGCCTAGGAAGGGGCAGAAATTCACCCCTCTACTTT. Residues: CASSLGRGRNSPLYF.

This clonotype has only a few counts. The J gene is TRBJ2-1, the V gene TRBV28; 8 bases agree with TRBD2. This CDR3 has 14 amino acids. Germline V gene sequence: CDR1 MDHEN, CDR2 SYDVKM. V dropped 6 bases and J dropped 7; count of bases not matched to a gene: 8. The CDR3 here is CASRPPGGSNEQFF. The CDR3 nucleotides read TGTGCCAGCAGACCCCCGGGGGGGAGTAATGAGCAGTTCTTC.

Many counts were recorded for this clonotype. This chain joins TRBV5-1 and TRBJ1-3; D possibly corresponds to TRBD1 (5 bases). Trimming pared 4 bases from V and 0 bases from J, leaving 11 bases between. The germline CDR1 and CDR2 sequences are SGHRS and YFSETQ. This CDR3 spans 15 amino acids. The CDR3 is CASSRDGTSGNTIYF. As DNA, the CDR3 is TGCGCCAGCAGCCGGGACGGGACCTCTGGAAACACCATATATTTT.